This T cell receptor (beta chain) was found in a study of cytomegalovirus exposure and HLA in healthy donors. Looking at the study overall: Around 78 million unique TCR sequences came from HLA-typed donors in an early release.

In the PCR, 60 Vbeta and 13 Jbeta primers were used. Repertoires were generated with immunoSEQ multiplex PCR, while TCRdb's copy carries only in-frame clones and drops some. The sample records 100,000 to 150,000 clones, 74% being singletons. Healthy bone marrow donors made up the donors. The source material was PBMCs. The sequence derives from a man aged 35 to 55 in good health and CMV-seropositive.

The CDR3 loop reads CASGRGGGEQYF. CDR3 nucleotide sequence: TGTGCTAGTGGCCGAGGGGGGGGCGAGCAGTACTTC. The chain couples TRBV12-5 to TRBJ2-7, with D possibly matching TRBD2 (7 bases). V lost 6 bases to trimming and J lost 6 bases, with 12 bases between them. The CDR3 has 12 residues. CDR1 is LGHNT and CDR2 is FRNRAP in the germline V gene.